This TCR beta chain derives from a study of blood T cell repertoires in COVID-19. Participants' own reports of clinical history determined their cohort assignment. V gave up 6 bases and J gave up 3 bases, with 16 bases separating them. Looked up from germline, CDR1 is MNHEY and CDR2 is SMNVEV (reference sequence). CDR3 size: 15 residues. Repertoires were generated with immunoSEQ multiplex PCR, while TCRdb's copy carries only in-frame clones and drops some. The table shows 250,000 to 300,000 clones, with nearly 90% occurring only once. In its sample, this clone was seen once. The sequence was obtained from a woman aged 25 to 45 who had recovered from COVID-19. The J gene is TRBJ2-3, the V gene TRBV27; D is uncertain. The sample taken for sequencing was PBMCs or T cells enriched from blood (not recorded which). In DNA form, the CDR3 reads TGTGCCAGCAGCTCCCGAGACGCGCGGACAGATACGCAGTATTTT. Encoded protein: CASSSRDARTDTQYF.